The entry below describes one T cell receptor beta chain. Its matching antigen is unknown. CD45RO-negative, CCR7-selected cells formed the naive CD8 fraction, which excluded terminally differentiated effector memory CD45RA+ cells. Source study methods: Junction-only immunoSEQ data arrived without quality scores, meaning filtering differed. This table comes from immunoSEQ multiplex PCR, and its TCRdb copy is limited to in-frame clones, with some not included. That table supplies the V and J calls and clone size; D and trimming were determined from the DNA. The repertoire holds around 2,100,000 clones, with about 94% as singletons. This sample was included in a study of shared clonotypes between healthy human individuals. In the study overall: Contributing individuals were a couple of females and three males aged 18 to 49. Study findings and constraints: Generally, naive subsets (rather than memory subsets) showed larger estimated richness. An expected dependence of interdonor clonotype sharing on sequencing depth was noted.

Trimming took 2 bases from V and 0 from J; bases not matched to a gene: 10. CDR1 is KGHSH, CDR2 LQKENI, per germline. This CDR3 spans 18 amino acids. This TCR derives from a young man in good health. The chain employs TRBV18 and TRBJ2-5, with 9 bases fitting TRBD2. The sample consisted of naive CD8+ T cells sorted from blood. The CDR3 spells CASSPSVSGRLYQETQYF. For the CDR3, the DNA is TGTGCCAGCTCACCATCTGTAAGCGGGAGGCTGTACCAAGAGACCCAGTACTTC.